The 31 T cell receptor beta chains in this list originate from one sample, sequenced in a study of blood T cell repertoires in COVID-19. Profiled with immunoSEQ multiplex PCR; TCRdb holds only in-frame clones, not every one. The sample has around 300,000 clones; around 90% are singletons. Input material: PBMCs or T cells enriched from blood (not recorded which). The receptors were gathered from a woman between 18 and 29 years old with acute COVID-19.

The gene calls are TRBV10-3 and TRBJ1-6, with D perhaps TRBD1 (6 bases). The V end lost 6 bases, the J end lost 6 bases, and 15 bases lay between the germline ends. The CDR3 is made up of 15 amino acids. CDR1 and CDR2 from the germline V gene are ENHRY and SYGVKD. The chain's CDR3 is CAIRRRTETNSPLHF. CDR3 DNA: TGTGCCATCAGGAGGAGGACAGAAACTAATTCACCCCTCCACTTT.

The V call is TRBV7-9, the J call TRBJ1-4; TRBD1 might be the D (5 bases). The germline gives CDR1 SEHNR, CDR2 FQNEAQ (reference sequence). The CDR3 has 15 residues. The germline V and J ends were trimmed by 11 bases and 5 bases, with 21 bases remaining between them. The CDR3 protein is CASNTAGTSNEKLFF. Written as DNA, the CDR3 is TGTGCCTCTAACACCGCGGGGACGTCGAATGAAAAACTGTTTTTT.

V gene TRBV28 combines with J gene TRBJ1-2; no reliable D call. V was pared by 6 bases and J by 8 bases, with 22 bases between. CDR3 length equals 15 residues. From germline, CDR1 is MDHEN and CDR2 SYDVKM. CDR3 residues: CASSRGLWWVGGYTF. DNA of the CDR3: TGTGCCAGCAGCCGAGGGCTGTGGTGGGTCGGGGGCTACACCTTC.

The gene calls are TRBV28 and TRBJ2-7, with 8 nucleotides matching TRBD2. This CDR3 is built from 16 residues. Per the germline V gene, CDR1 is MDHEN and CDR2 is SYDVKM. The V and J ends lost 5 bases and 2 bases, in that order; junction bases with no gene match: 11. CDR3 nucleotides: TGTGCCAGCAGTCCGTTTCGGAGCGGGAGTCCCTACGAGCAGTACTTC. Its protein is CASSPFRSGSPYEQYF.

The chain employs TRBV5-4 and TRBJ1-5, with a tentative D call TRBD1 (6 bases). From germline, CDR1 is SGHNT and CDR2 YYREEE (reference sequence). This CDR3 has 14 amino acids. Trimming removed 0 bases from V and 7 bases from J, with 11 bases in between. The DNA for the CDR3 is TGTGCCAGCAGCTTGGGCACAGGGAGCCAGCCCCAGCATTTT. It codes for CASSLGTGSQPQHF.

The chain joins TRBV19 to TRBJ2-1, with 14 bases matching TRBD2. Germline trimming cut 3 bases from V and 6 bases from J; bases unmatched to any gene: 10. This CDR3 has 18 amino acids. Germline CDR1 and CDR2: LNHDA and SQIVND (reference sequence). The DNA of the CDR3 is TGTGCCAGTAGTATTTTCCCGGGACTAGCGGGAGTTGCCAATGAGCAGTTCTTC. Residues: CASSIFPGLAGVANEQFF.

This clone was picked up one time. The chain combines TRBV24-1 with TRBJ2-1; 8 nucleotides match TRBD2. This CDR3 has 15 residues. The germline CDR1 and CDR2 sequences are KGHDR and SFDVKD. The ends lost 5 bases at V and 8 bases at J; junction bases unmatched: 10. CDR3 loop: CATSATSGKKDEQFF. CDR3 sequence (DNA): TGTGCCACCAGTGCCACTAGCGGAAAGAAGGATGAGCAGTTCTTC.

The chain uses TRBV10-3 and TRBJ1-2, with 7 nucleotides matching TRBD1. Trimming removed 7 bases from V and 0 bases from J; junction bases left unmatched: 8. Germline CDR1 reads ENHRY; CDR2 reads SYGVKD. The CDR3 loop spans 15 amino acids. CDR3 sequence: CAINRGTDPNYGYTF. DNA of the CDR3: TGTGCCATCAATCGCGGGACAGACCCTAACTATGGCTACACCTTC.

V gene TRBV18 combines with J gene TRBJ1-5; D not resolved. CDR3 length equals 11 residues. The germline V gene encodes CDR1 KGHSH and CDR2 LQKENI. V was shortened by 5 bases and J by 5 bases, with 4 bases between the two germline ends. This CDR3 is CASSSDQPQHF. The CDR3 region has the DNA TGTGCCAGCTCATCCGATCAGCCCCAGCATTTT.

The CDR3 sequence: CASSVARWETEAFF. The CDR3 nucleotides read TGTGCCAGTAGTGTCGCCCGTTGGGAGACTGAAGCTTTCTTT. V usage is TRBV19 and J usage is TRBJ1-1, with D unclear. V shed 5 bases and J shed 5 bases, with 15 bases lying between them. Per germline, CDR1 LNHDA and CDR2 SQIVND (reference sequence). This CDR3 has 14 amino acids.

This chain uses TRBV11-1 with TRBJ2-5; TRBD1 aligns across 8 bases. The CDR3 totals 15 residues. In germline, CDR1 is SGHAT, CDR2 FQDESV (reference sequence). V was clipped by 1 base and J by 5 bases; unmatched bases: 6. CDR3 coding DNA: TGTGCCAGCAGCTTAGTAGGCAGGGGGCACGAGACCCAGTACTTC. It specifies CASSLVGRGHETQYF.

The CDR3 loop reads CASSFGRDRVSNSPLHF. Here the CDR3 DNA reads TGTGCCAGCAGTTTCGGCCGGGACAGGGTCTCTAATTCACCCCTCCACTTT. The chain links TRBV28 to TRBJ1-6, with 9 nucleotides matching TRBD1. This CDR3 spans 17 amino acids. The germline gives CDR1 MDHEN, CDR2 SYDVKM. The junction had 9 bases not matched to a gene; V was cut back by 3 bases and J by 6 bases.

This sequence joins TRBV13 and TRBJ2-1; 11 bases are a match to TRBD2. Germline V gene data show CDR1 as PRHDT and CDR2 as FYEKMQ (reference sequence). Trimming cost V 5 bases and J 0 bases; bases outside gene matches: 3. The CDR3 spans 16 residues. The CDR3 bases are TGTGCCAGCAGCCCAACTAGCGGGAGCTCCTACAATGAGCAGTTCTTC. Its translation is CASSPTSGSSYNEQFF.

The V and J genes are TRBV28 and TRBJ1-1; a weak D match, TRBD1 (6 bases). The CDR3 loop spans 14 amino acids. Germline CDR1 and CDR2: MDHEN and SYDVKM. Trimming left V 9 bases short and J 3 bases short, with 17 bases between. CDR3 DNA: TGTGCCAGTCGCAGGGGTGGTGAGGACACTGAAGCTTTCTTT. Protein product: CASRRGGEDTEAFF.

The rearrangement uses TRBV6-1 and TRBJ2-7; unclear D gene. The CDR3 is 15 residues long. Per the germline V gene, CDR1 is MNHNS and CDR2 is SASEGT. With 3 bases removed from V and 2 bases from J, the gap between germline ends came to 14 bases. The CDR3 loop is CASSDNWASPYEQYF. DNA for the CDR3: TGTGCCAGCAGTGACAACTGGGCGTCCCCCTACGAGCAGTACTTC.

Only a few counts were recorded for this clone. The genes are TRBV10-3 and TRBJ2-2; 7 bases agree with TRBD1. The J segment lost 3 bases and the V segment lost 4 bases, leaving 5 bases of the junction unmatched. CDR3 length: 15 amino acids. Germline V gene sequence: CDR1 ENHRY, CDR2 SYGVKD. The CDR3, as DNA: TGTGCCATCAGTGCCCGACAGGGTTACACCGGGGAGCTGTTTTTT. Translated: CAISARQGYTGELFF.

The V call is TRBV7-9, the J call TRBJ2-3, with D uncertain. V was clipped by 4 bases and J by 1 base, with 12 bases between them. The CDR3 has 15 amino acids. CDR1 and CDR2 from the germline V gene are SEHNR and FQNEAQ (reference sequence). CDR3 region: CASSSTEPGTDTQYF. The CDR3 coding sequence is TGTGCCAGCAGCTCCACTGAGCCCGGCACAGATACGCAGTATTTT.

The rearrangement links TRBV18 to TRBJ2-7, with 9 bases matching TRBD1. The trim removed 4 bases at V and 2 bases at J, leaving 6 bases unmatched. The CDR3 sequence is 15 residues long. Germline CDR1 and CDR2: KGHSH and LQKENI. The CDR3 protein is CASSLGQGSAYEQYF. The CDR3 coding sequence is TGTGCCAGCTCACTAGGACAGGGGTCCGCCTACGAGCAGTACTTC.

This sequence joins TRBV27 and TRBJ1-4; the match to TRBD1 covers 10 bases. V was clipped by 5 bases and J by 7 bases; unmatched bases: 7. The CDR3 is 15 amino acids. Germline CDR1 reads MNHEY; CDR2 reads SMNVEV (reference sequence). This CDR3 is CASSPRDRGSEKLFF. The CDR3 DNA sequence: TGTGCCAGCAGTCCACGGGACAGGGGAAGTGAAAAACTGTTTTTT.

The rearrangement uses TRBV7-9 and TRBJ1-5; 7 nucleotides align to TRBD1. V lost 6 bases and J lost 3; bases outside the gene matches: 5. The CDR3 spans 14 residues. Germline V lookup: CDR1 SEHNR, CDR2 FQNEAQ (reference sequence). CDR3 nucleotide sequence: TGTGCCAGCAGTCCGGACAGGTCCAATCAGCCCCAGCATTTT. Protein: CASSPDRSNQPQHF.

This rearrangement joins TRBV28 to TRBJ2-5; 7 nucleotides match TRBD2. The germline V gene encodes CDR1 MDHEN and CDR2 SYDVKM. The trim removed 5 bases at V and 4 bases at J, leaving 10 bases unmatched. The CDR3 is 15 amino acids. The CDR3 DNA follows: TGTGCCAGCAGTAAATCTAAAGCGGGACTAGAGACCCAGTACTTC. Residues: CASSKSKAGLETQYF.

The CDR3 sequence: CASGTSEYNEQFF. CDR3 coding DNA: TGCGCCAGCGGCACTAGTGAATACAATGAGCAGTTCTTC. This chain connects TRBV5-1 to TRBJ2-1; weak D call: TRBD2 (5 bases). The CDR3 is 13 residues long. Trimming removed 7 bases from V and 4 bases from J, with 12 bases in between. The germline V gene encodes CDR1 SGHRS and CDR2 YFSETQ.

The chain has TRBV7-3 and TRBJ2-1; 7 nucleotides match TRBD2. Germline V gene sequence: CDR1 SGHTA, CDR2 FQGTGA. The CDR3 extends over 15 amino acids. V lost 5 bases, J lost 5 bases, and 9 bases stayed unmatched. The CDR3 reads CASSPRLAAHNEQFF. The CDR3 DNA follows: TGTGCCAGCAGCCCTCGTCTAGCGGCGCACAATGAGCAGTTCTTC.

The V call is TRBV27, the J call TRBJ1-6; D is unclear. The CDR3 is 15 residues long. The germline CDR1 and CDR2 sequences are MNHEY and SMNVEV (reference sequence). V was shortened by 4 bases and J by 0 bases, with 7 bases between the two germline ends. This chain's CDR3 is CASSSRYSYNSPLHF. The CDR3 nucleotides read TGTGCCAGCAGTTCGAGGTACTCCTATAATTCACCCCTCCACTTT.

The rearrangement uses TRBV2 and TRBJ2-7, with D hard to call. This CDR3 region has 14 residues. Trimming left V 6 bases short and J 3 bases short, with 15 bases between. The V gene's germline CDR1 is SNHLY and CDR2 FYNNEI. CDR3 sequence: CASRPRLGGYEQYF. The CDR3 DNA reads TGTGCCAGCAGGCCAAGGCTAGGCGGCTACGAGCAGTACTTC.

The chain employs TRBV4-2 and TRBJ2-5, with D perhaps TRBD1 (6 bases). Germline CDR1 is LGHNA and CDR2 is YNFKEQ. V was trimmed by 1 base and J by 6 bases, leaving 15 bases between them. The CDR3 contains 15 residues. CDR3 sequence: CASSQVTPDRKTQYF. As DNA, the CDR3 is TGTGCCAGCAGCCAAGTGACCCCGGACAGAAAGACCCAGTACTTC.

The rearrangement links TRBV27 to TRBJ1-4; D possibly corresponds to TRBD1 (6 bases). Per the germline V gene, CDR1 is MNHEY and CDR2 is SMNVEV (reference sequence). This CDR3 is 18 amino acids long. Deletions cut 6 bases from V and 6 bases from J, with 26 bases between. CDR3 in amino acids: CASSLFKNRDKTDEKLFF. CDR3 sequence (DNA): TGTGCCAGCAGCCTCTTTAAAAACCGGGACAAAACGGATGAAAAACTGTTTTTT. The full variable domain, rest sourced from reference TRBV27 and TRBJ1-4, is EAQVTQNPRYLITVTGKKLTVTCSQNMNHEYMSWYRQDPGLGLRQIYYSMNVEVTDKGDVPEGYKVSRKEKRNFPLILESPSPNQTSLYFCASSLFKNRDKTDEKLFFGSGTQLSVL.

V is TRBV29-1 and J is TRBJ1-2; the D gene is possibly TRBD1 (5 bases). The germline V and J ends were trimmed by 1 base and 10 bases, with 22 bases remaining between them. CDR3 size: 15 residues. The germline V gene has CDR1 SQVTM and CDR2 ANQGSEA. The CDR3 region is CSVEASPAGRFDYTF. The CDR3 region has the DNA TGCAGCGTTGAAGCGTCGCCGGCAGGGAGGTTTGACTACACCTTC.

The gene calls are TRBV7-9 and TRBJ2-7, with a possible D match to TRBD1 (6 bases). V was cut by 4 bases and J by 2 bases, with 24 bases left in between. CDR3 size: 18 residues. Germline V gene lookup returns CDR1 SEHNR and CDR2 FQNEAQ (reference sequence). The CDR3 DNA reads TGTGCCAGCAGCTCGACCCATTGGGCCCAGGGGAACCCCTACGAGCAGTACTTC. Encoded protein: CASSSTHWAQGNPYEQYF.

The rearrangement uses TRBV7-9 and TRBJ2-5; the match to TRBD2 covers 10 bases. The J segment lost 4 bases and the V segment lost 1 base, leaving 9 bases of the junction unmatched. The CDR3 loop spans 17 amino acids. CDR1 and CDR2 from the germline V gene are SEHNR and FQNEAQ (reference sequence). CDR3 nucleotide sequence: TGTGCCAGCAGCTTAGATTATCTAGCGGGAGTAGGAGAGACCCAGTACTTC. Translated, it gives CASSLDYLAGVGETQYF. The full variable domain, completed using reference TRBV7-9 and TRBJ2-5, is DTGVSQNPRHKITKRGQNVTFRCDPISEHNRLYWYRQTLGQGPEFLTYFQNEAQLEKSRLLSDRFSAERPKGSFSTLEIQRTEQGDSAMYLCASSLDYLAGVGETQYFGPGTRLLVL.

V and J are TRBV28 and TRBJ1-2; 11 bases agree with TRBD1. Trimming removed 2 bases from V and 6 bases from J; junction bases left unmatched: 2. The CDR3 runs to 14 residues. Germline-derived CDR1 and CDR2 are MDHEN and SYDVKM. The CDR3 DNA follows: TGTGCCAGCAGTTTACGGACAGGGGGCCATGGCTACACCTTC. This codes for CASSLRTGGHGYTF.